This T cell receptor (beta chain) was recorded in a study of shared clonotypes between healthy human individuals. The table lists this clone with a count of one. Its target is not known. At the DNA level, this CDR3 is encoded by other sequences in the same sample as well. All the donors were Caucasian adults who lived in Nashville, Tennessee. This was a deep-level run. Clones were sequenced by immunoSEQ multiplex PCR, and TCRdb holds only the in-frame ones, with some missing. The sample contains roughly 1,500,000 clones, 95% to 99% of which appear only once. Whole-study results and caveats: Few donors limited the genetic and exposure-history diversity represented. About 5% of naive CD4 clonotypes were shared across several donors.

Trimming took 4 bases from V and 2 from J; bases not matched to a gene: 2. The length of the CDR3 is 13 residues. Germline V gene sequence: CDR1 SQVTM, CDR2 ANQGSEA. The chain links TRBV29-1 to TRBJ1-5; 7 nucleotides line up with TRBD1. The TCR originated in a man between 25 and 39 years old in good health. The sample consisted of naive CD4+ T cells sorted from blood. The subset: CD45RA+ positively selected. The CDR3 reads CSVGQGGNQPQHF. In DNA form, the CDR3 reads TGCAGCGTTGGACAGGGAGGCAATCAGCCCCAGCATTTT.